The 10 T cell receptor beta chains below were found in one sample sequenced in a study of long-term antiretroviral therapy in people with HIV. The immunoSEQ assay was v3.0, run at survey level. Measured with immunoSEQ multiplex PCR; TCRdb has only the in-frame clones, and not every one. The table has 6,500 to 9,000 clones, around 80% seen once. Sequenced here: unsorted PBMCs, sampled 1.1 years after starting antiretroviral therapy. These receptors were obtained from a man between 40 and 49 years old with HIV.

This chain uses TRBV18 with TRBJ1-2; 7 bases fit TRBD1. The germline gives CDR1 KGHSH, CDR2 LQKENI. V gave up 3 bases and J gave up 1 base; unmatched junction bases: 2. CDR3 length: 14 amino acids. The DNA for the CDR3 is TGTGCCAGCTCACCCGGGACAGATAACTATGGCTACACCTTC. The encoded protein is CASSPGTDNYGYTF. Variable domain in full (rest from reference TRBV18 and TRBJ1-2): NAGVMQNPRHLVRRRGQEARLRCSPMKGHSHVYWYRQLPEEGLKFMVYLQKENIIDESGMPKERFSAEFPKEGPSILRIQQVVRGDSAAYFCASSPGTDNYGYTFGSGTRLTVV.

This clone was counted only a few times. V and J are TRBV6-5 and TRBJ2-7; D is perhaps TRBD1 or TRBD2 (5 bases each). The V gene's germline CDR1 is MNHEY and CDR2 SVGAGI. The CDR3 has 14 amino acids. Between the trimmed V and J ends, which lost 2 bases and 4 bases, there was a span of 12 bases. The CDR3 DNA sequence: TGTGCCAGCAGTTACCAGGGAGTAGGGTACGAGCAGTACTTC. Translated: CASSYQGVGYEQYF.

CDR3 region: CASSLILGDQGGYTF. The CDR3 DNA sequence: TGTGCCAGCAGCTTGATACTAGGGGATCAAGGTGGCTACACCTTC. The chain couples TRBV5-6 to TRBJ1-2; perhaps TRBD1 as D (5 bases). Germline V gene data show CDR1 as SGHDT and CDR2 as YYEEEE. This CDR3 contains 15 residues. Trimming stripped 1 base from V and 7 bases from J, with 17 bases between.

The gene calls are TRBV18 and TRBJ1-2; 7 positions match TRBD1. Germline V gene data show CDR1 as KGHSH and CDR2 as LQKENI. The CDR3 sequence is 15 residues long. The junction had 11 bases not matched to a gene; V was cut back by 6 bases and J by 4 bases. The CDR3 sequence: CASSAPSGQTYGYTF. In DNA, the CDR3 is TGTGCCAGCTCTGCACCTTCGGGACAGACCTATGGCTACACCTTC.

The chain combines TRBV6-6 with TRBJ1-2; D uncertain. CDR1 and CDR2 (germline): MNHNY, SVGAGI (reference sequence). CDR3 length: 12 residues. V was trimmed by 2 bases and J by 5 bases, leaving 6 bases between them. CDR3 bases: TGTGCCAGCAGTTACGCGGATTATGGCTACACCTTC. Protein: CASSYADYGYTF.

The chain couples TRBV19 to TRBJ1-5; possible D gene TRBD1, 6 bases. Trimming took off 9 bases at V and 1 base at J, with 16 bases between the two ends. The CDR3 is 15 residues long. Germline CDR1 LNHDA, CDR2 SQIVND (reference sequence). The CDR3 spells CASHLFGGSNQPQHF. CDR3 sequence (DNA): TGTGCCAGCCACCTGTTTGGGGGCAGCAATCAGCCCCAGCATTTT.

This chain connects TRBV9 to TRBJ1-1, with unresolved D. The germline V and J ends were trimmed by 3 bases and 4 bases, with 16 bases remaining between them. The CDR3 contains 15 residues. Germline V gene data show CDR1 as SGDLS and CDR2 as YYNGEE. CDR3 protein: CASSAGRGVGTEAFF. The CDR3 bases are TGTGCCAGCAGCGCCGGTCGGGGAGTGGGCACTGAAGCTTTCTTT.

A few counts support this clone. The chain is built from TRBV28 and TRBJ2-7; 8 bases are shared with TRBD2. The V and J ends lost 4 bases and 5 bases, in that order; junction bases with no gene match: 4. The CDR3 has 13 amino acids. Germline CDR1 MDHEN, CDR2 SYDVKM. DNA for the CDR3: TGTGCCAGCAGTTGGTCGGGGGGGCACGAGCAGTACTTC. This sequence encodes CASSWSGGHEQYF.

The chain has TRBV5-1 and TRBJ2-1; 12 bases line up with TRBD2. V lost 3 bases, J lost 7 bases, and 5 bases stayed unmatched. This CDR3 comprises 15 residues. Per the germline V gene, CDR1 is SGHRS and CDR2 is YFSETQ. Written as DNA, the CDR3 is TGCGCCAGCAGCTCTAGGACTAGCGGGGAAAATGAGCAGTTCTTC. Protein: CASSSRTSGENEQFF.

The chain joins TRBV14 to TRBJ2-7; the D is unclear. The V end lost 3 bases, the J end lost 2 bases, and 20 bases lay between the germline ends. The CDR3 totals 17 residues. Germline values: CDR1 SGHDN, CDR2 FVKESK. For the CDR3, the DNA is TGTGCCAGCAGCCACCCGGACGGCTATCCCTCCACCTACGAGCAGTACTTC. Amino acid sequence: CASSHPDGYPSTYEQYF.